This entry is about one TCR beta chain. Sequencing used immunoSEQ multiplex PCR; TCRdb keeps in-frame clones, though not all of them. The repertoire holds a few hundred thousand clones, with 70% to 90% as singletons. This entry comes from a study of blood T cell repertoires in COVID-19. The CDR3 has 15 amino acids. Germline CDR1 MNHEY, CDR2 SVGEGT. V dropped 6 bases and J dropped 3 bases, with 14 bases sitting between them. The sequenced sample was peripheral blood. The rearrangement uses TRBV6-2 or TRBV6-3 and TRBJ2-2, with a tentative D call TRBD2 (5 bases). The source of this sequence is a woman aged 25 to 39 with COVID-19, enrolled during active disease. The CDR3 nucleotides are TGTGCCAGCAGCCTCCGCGGGCTGGACACCGGGGAGCTGTTTTTT. Translated, it gives CASSLRGLDTGELFF.